The rows below give T cell receptor beta chains drawn from one sample of a study of blood T cell repertoires in COVID-19. This table comes from immunoSEQ multiplex PCR, and its TCRdb copy is limited to in-frame clones, with some not included. The sample lists 350,000 to 450,000 clones; 75% to 90% were seen once. Sequencing was done on a sample of peripheral blood. The receptors were sampled from a woman aged 40 to 49 with COVID-19, enrolled during active disease. Each CDR3 is given with its conserved first and last residue. Fields, in order: J gene, D gene, V gene, CDR3 DNA, CDR3 protein. A D gene is named only where the DNA matches it firmly.

>TRBJ1-1|-|TRBV19
TGTGCCAGTAGTATCAGACATCCTGACACTGAAGCTTTCTTT
CASSIRHPDTEAFF
>TRBJ2-7|-|TRBV5-1
TGCGCCAGCAGCTTTCAGGGGACGGAATACGAGCAGTACTTC
CASSFQGTEYEQYF
>TRBJ1-2|-|TRBV12-3/TRBV12-4
TGTGCCAGCAGTATCGACCAGAGGGGCTACACCTTC
CASSIDQRGYTF
>TRBJ2-5|TRBD2|TRBV6-5
TGTGCCAGTTCAGCTAGCGGCCGAGAGACCCAGTACTTC
CASSASGRETQYF
>TRBJ2-7|-|TRBV7-9
TGTGCCAGCAGGTCCGGACAGCCTGGCGAGCAGTACTTC
CASRSGQPGEQYF
>TRBJ1-2|TRBD1|TRBV15
TGTGCCACCAGCAGGTGGAGGGGGCCTCGGAGCTATGGCTACACCTTC
CATSRWRGPRSYGYTF
>TRBJ2-7|-|TRBV2
TGTGCCAGCAGTGCGGGGGGCACCTACGAGCAGTACTTC
CASSAGGTYEQYF
>TRBJ1-1|-|TRBV5-8
TGTGCCAGCAGCTTGTGGGGCATCGTTTACACTGAAGCTTTCTTT
CASSLWGIVYTEAFF
>TRBJ1-2|-|TRBV5-1
TGCGCCAGCAGCCATAGACTTCGAGGGCGTGGCGAGGGCTACACCTTC
CASSHRLRGRGEGYTF
>TRBJ1-2|-|TRBV7-3
TGTGCCAGCAGCTTAAACACGCTTGGCTACACCTTC
CASSLNTLGYTF
>TRBJ2-1|-|TRBV7-8
TGTGCCAGCAGCCCCGTAACCTCGGGTCATGAGCAGTTCTTC
CASSPVTSGHEQFF